The 18 T cell receptor beta chains below were found in one sample sequenced in a study of cytomegalovirus exposure and HLA in healthy donors. The PCR contained 60 Vbeta and 13 Jbeta primers. Sequencing was performed with immunoSEQ multiplex PCR; in TCRdb, only in-frame clones are kept and a portion is missing. Here the sample spans 130,000 to 150,000 clones, around 73% being singletons. The source material was PBMCs. The receptors come from a woman younger than 30 in good health and CMV-seronegative.

The chain carries TRBV4-3 and TRBJ1-3; TRBD1 matches at 9 bases. Germline V gives CDR1 LGHNA, CDR2 YSLEER. Losses at the gene ends were 3 bases for V and 4 bases for J; bases not matched to a gene: 4. The CDR3 covers 15 residues. The CDR3 bases are TGCGCCAGCAGCCAGGGTGGACAGGGGGGAAACACCATATATTTT. Translated: CASSQGGQGGNTIYF.

This chain connects TRBV28 to TRBJ1-2; 8 bases align to TRBD1. CDR3 size: 17 residues. Looked up from germline, CDR1 is MDHEN and CDR2 is SYDVKM. V was pared by 3 bases and J by 0 bases, with 9 bases of the junction left unmatched. The chain's CDR3 is CASSFPGGQGANYGYTF. The CDR3, as DNA: TGTGCCAGCAGTTTCCCCGGTGGACAGGGAGCTAACTATGGCTACACCTTC.

The gene calls are TRBV27 and TRBJ2-7, with D perhaps matching TRBD1 (6 bases). The CDR3 sequence is 13 residues long. Trimming left V 6 bases short and J 2 bases short, with 11 bases between. Germline V lookup: CDR1 MNHEY, CDR2 SMNVEV (reference sequence). CDR3 loop: CASRGAGAYEQYV. In nucleotides, the CDR3 is TGTGCCAGCAGGGGGGCAGGAGCCTACGAGCAGTACGTC.

The rearrangement uses TRBV6-5 and TRBJ2-5; D gene ambiguous. Per germline, CDR1 MNHEY and CDR2 SVGAGI. CDR3 length equals 14 residues. V was trimmed by 4 bases and J by 3 bases, leaving 12 bases between them. CDR3 DNA: TGTGCCAGCAGTTCGGGTGAGGAAGAAGAGACCCAGTACTTC. The encoded protein is CASSSGEEEETQYF.

This clone was counted a few times. Germline is not matched at one junction end, which may reflect a read error. V gene TRBV27 combines with J gene TRBJ2-7; the D gene is possibly TRBD1 (6 bases). The germline V gene encodes CDR1 MNHEY and CDR2 SMNVEV (reference sequence). The CDR3 has 14 amino acids. Here the CDR3 reads CASSLQGRWDIKHF. The CDR3 DNA reads TGTGCCAGCAGTTTACAGGGCCGTTGGGACATAAAGCACTTC.

The sample holds a few counts of this clone. J is TRBJ1-6 and V is TRBV7-6; D might be TRBD1 (6 bases). The V gene lost 6 bases and the J gene lost 10 bases, with 16 bases spanning the gap. Germline CDR1 and CDR2: SGHVS and FNYEAQ. The CDR3 loop spans 14 amino acids. This CDR3 reads CASRLGGGDSPLHF. DNA of the CDR3: TGTGCCAGCAGACTAGGGGGGGGCGACTCACCCCTCCACTTT.

The CDR3 reads CASSHEGKNYGYTF. CDR3 DNA sequence: TGCGCCAGCAGCCACGAGGGAAAGAACTATGGCTACACCTTC. This chain links TRBV4-1 with TRBJ1-2; D not resolved. In germline, CDR1 is MGHRA, CDR2 YSYEKL. V lost 3 bases and J lost 2, with 10 bases in between. The CDR3 is made up of 14 amino acids.

The V and J genes are TRBV5-6 and TRBJ2-3; D not resolved. Germline V gene data show CDR1 as SGHDT and CDR2 as YYEEEE. V lost 2 bases, J lost 10 bases, and 11 bases lay in between. This CDR3 spans 12 amino acids. CDR3 loop: CASSLPPGAQYF. The CDR3 coding sequence is TGTGCCAGCAGCTTACCCCCCGGTGCGCAGTATTTT.

This clone was seen only a few times. This chain links TRBV30 with TRBJ1-5, with 7 bases matching TRBD1. CDR3 length equals 13 residues. The germline gives CDR1 GTSNPN, CDR2 SVGIG (reference sequence). The J segment lost 4 bases and the V segment lost 2 bases, leaving 2 bases of the junction unmatched. CDR3 region: CAWSRQGNQPQHF. The CDR3 region has the DNA TGTGCCTGGAGTAGACAGGGAAATCAGCCCCAGCATTTT.

This chain links TRBV19 with TRBJ1-3; a possible D gene is TRBD1 (5 bases). The CDR3 is 16 amino acids. Trimming removed 2 bases from V and 2 bases from J, with 13 bases in between. The V gene's germline CDR1 is LNHDA and CDR2 SQIVND (reference sequence). CDR3: CASSISGNVPGNTIYF. In DNA form, the CDR3 reads TGTGCCAGTAGTATATCAGGGAACGTCCCTGGAAACACCATATATTTT. The full variable domain, in which reference TRBV19 and TRBJ1-3 provide the parts outside the CDR3, is DGGITQSPKYLFRKEGQNVTLSCEQNLNHDAMYWYRQDPGQGLRLIYYSQIVNDFQKGDIAEGYSVSREKKESFPLTVTSAQKNPTAFYLCASSISGNVPGNTIYFGEGSWLTVV.

The rearrangement links TRBV11-3 to TRBJ1-3; maybe TRBD1 (6 bases). Trimming left V 5 bases short and J 6 bases short, with 20 bases between. Germline V CDR1 and CDR2: SGHNT, YENEEA. The CDR3 has 16 amino acids. This CDR3 reads CASSAGDILGSNTIYF. DNA of the CDR3: TGTGCCAGCAGCGCAGGGGACATACTAGGATCAAACACCATATATTTT.

The rearrangement links TRBV15 to TRBJ1-3; no definite D call. V was shortened by 5 bases and J by 4 bases, with 6 bases between the two germline ends. Per germline, CDR1 LNHNV and CDR2 YYDKDF (reference sequence). The CDR3 consists of 12 residues. The CDR3 spells CATSESGNTIYF. The CDR3 bases are TGTGCCACCAGCGAGAGCGGAAACACCATATATTTT.

The sample holds one count of this clone. V usage is TRBV7-3 and J usage is TRBJ2-3; 10 bases match TRBD2. This CDR3 has 17 amino acids. Germline CDR1 SGHTA, CDR2 FQGTGA. Trimming removed 2 bases from V and 1 base from J; junction bases left unmatched: 6. CDR3 coding DNA: TGTGCCAGCAGCTTAGTAGGTCTAGCGGGGGGCACAGATACGCAGTATTTT. It is translated as CASSLVGLAGGTDTQYF.

This clone was recorded once. V usage is TRBV5-4 and J usage is TRBJ2-1; 7 nucleotides align to TRBD2. The CDR3 spans 13 residues. Germline CDR1 SGHNT, CDR2 YYREEE (reference sequence). Trimming at V came to 3 bases and at J to 4 bases, leaving 1 base not matched to a gene. DNA of the CDR3: TGTGCCAGCAGCTCGGGGGGTTACAATGAGCAGTTCTTC. It codes for CASSSGGYNEQFF.

This clone was recorded a few times. The rearrangement joins TRBV10-3 to TRBJ2-2; 10 bases map to TRBD2. J was trimmed by 4 bases and V by 11 bases; bases with no gene match: 4. CDR1 and CDR2 from the germline V gene are ENHRY and SYGVKD. CDR3 length: 13 amino acids. DNA of the CDR3: TGTGCCGCCCGGACTAGCGGCACCGGGGAGCTGTTTTTT. Protein product: CAARTSGTGELFF.

The chain carries TRBV6-5 and TRBJ1-2; TRBD1 aligns across 9 bases. With 0 bases clipped from V and 4 bases from J, the junction kept 3 bases outside the gene matches. CDR3 length equals 15 residues. From germline, CDR1 is MNHEY and CDR2 SVGAGI. This CDR3 is CASSYSQGARYGYTF. The CDR3 coding sequence is TGTGCCAGCAGTTACTCACAGGGGGCGCGCTATGGCTACACCTTC.

The table lists this clone with a few counts. This chain connects TRBV15 to TRBJ1-4, with 7 bases identical to TRBD1. Trimming removed 1 base from V and 5 bases from J; junction bases left unmatched: 7. This CDR3 contains 16 residues. Per germline, CDR1 LNHNV and CDR2 YYDKDF (reference sequence). In nucleotides, the CDR3 is TGTGCCACCAGCAGAGCTGGGACAGTAGTAAATGAAAAACTGTTTTTT. Translation gives CATSRAGTVVNEKLFF.

V is TRBV28 and J is TRBJ2-7, with TRBD1 matching over 7 bases. The CDR3 is made up of 15 amino acids. V lost 5 bases and J lost 1; bases outside the gene matches: 8. Germline V gene sequence: CDR1 MDHEN, CDR2 SYDVKM. CDR3 in amino acids: CASSQSRTGSYEQYF. CDR3 nucleotides: TGTGCCAGCAGTCAATCGAGGACAGGATCCTACGAGCAGTACTTC.